Each of the 3 T cell receptor beta chains below was sequenced from the same sample in a study of PD-1 blockade in classical Hodgkin lymphoma. With no exception, relapse followed autologous stem cell transplantation in all patients, and brentuximab vedotin exposure varied. Sequenced by immunoSEQ multiplex PCR; TCRdb stores in-frame clones only, minus some. The top ten clones hold around 26% of a sample with some 30,000 clones, roughly 70% of them seen once. Sequencing was performed on peripheral blood mononuclear cells (PBMCs), taken before the second cycle of nivolumab. The receptors derive from a human donor with classical Hodgkin lymphoma.

The genes are TRBV28 and TRBJ2-7; tentative D call: TRBD2 (7 bases). Germline V gene data show CDR1 as MDHEN and CDR2 as SYDVKM. This CDR3 has 15 amino acids. V dropped 3 bases and J dropped 0 bases, with 12 bases sitting between them. For the CDR3, the DNA is TGTGCCAGCAGTTTGGTGGCGGGGGCCTCCTACGAGCAGTACGTC. It translates to CASSLVAGASYEQYV.

The genes are TRBV4-3 and TRBJ2-1; 7 bases map to TRBD2. V lost 4 bases, J lost 7 bases, and 13 bases stayed unmatched. Germline assignment: CDR1 LGHNA and CDR2 YSLEER. The CDR3 spans 16 residues. The CDR3 DNA follows: TGCGCCAGCAGCCCGGGACCTCCCGCCGGGGGGAATGAGCAGTTCTTC. This translates into CASSPGPPAGGNEQFF.

The gene calls are TRBV19 and TRBJ2-1; 12 nucleotides line up with TRBD2. The V and J ends lost 3 bases and 8 bases, in that order; junction bases with no gene match: 2. The CDR3 is 14 amino acids. Germline loops: CDR1 LNHDA, CDR2 SQIVND (reference sequence). CDR3 sequence reads: CASSMTSGSYEQFF. The CDR3 DNA is TGTGCCAGTAGTATGACTAGCGGGAGCTATGAGCAGTTCTTC.